The 29 T cell receptor beta chains below come from one sample, sequenced in a study of T cells after yellow fever vaccination. TCRdb fed the 5' RACE reads into MiXCR, producing one record per CDR3 protein. The sample carries 450,000 to 650,000 distinct CDR3 sequences, 20% to 25% recorded once. The source was PBMCs, collected roughly 23 days after the first yellow fever vaccination. The receptor set was obtained from a man in his late teens or twenties who received the YFV17D yellow fever vaccine.

The V call is TRBV12-3 or TRBV12-4, the J call TRBJ2-5, with D perhaps matching TRBD1 or TRBD2 (5 bases each). The CDR3 is 13 amino acids. V lost 7 bases and J lost 4, with 13 bases in between. The DNA of the CDR3 is TGTGCCAGCACTAGGGGAGTAGGAGAGACCCAGTACTTC. The encoded protein is CASTRGVGETQYF.

This clonotype was counted only a few times. The chain has TRBV12-3 or TRBV12-4 and TRBJ1-2; tentative D call: TRBD1 (5 bases). The CDR3 runs 14 residues. The V gene lost 5 bases and the J gene lost 1 base, with 11 bases spanning the gap. CDR3 coding DNA: TGTGCCAGCAGTCCATTAGGGGTTAACTATGGCTACACCTTC. It codes for CASSPLGVNYGYTF.

V usage is TRBV7-9 and J usage is TRBJ1-5; TRBD1 might be the D (5 bases). CDR3 length: 14 residues. The V gene's germline CDR1 is SEHNR and CDR2 FQNEAQ (reference sequence). V gave up 5 bases and J gave up 3 bases, with 11 bases separating them. This chain's CDR3 is CASSRGRDNQPQHF. The CDR3, as DNA: TGTGCCAGCAGCCGAGGCAGGGACAATCAGCCCCAGCATTTT.

This chain joins TRBV27 and TRBJ2-2; D tentatively fits TRBD1 or TRBD2 (5 bases each). From germline, CDR1 is MNHEY and CDR2 SMNVEV (reference sequence). CDR3 length: 14 amino acids. V lost 3 bases and J 2 bases, leaving 7 bases between the germline ends. The CDR3 nucleotides read TGTGCCAGCAGTTTCGGGACCAACACCGGGGAGCTGTTTTTT. Its protein product is CASSFGTNTGELFF.

The chain has TRBV20-1 and TRBJ2-3, with 7 bases lining up with TRBD2. Germline CDR1 DFQATT, CDR2 SNEGSKA (reference sequence). The CDR3 is made up of 15 amino acids. Trimming removed 5 bases from V and 0 bases from J; junction bases left unmatched: 8. The CDR3 coding sequence is TGCAGTGCTGGCTCGACTAGCACTAGCACAGATACGCAGTATTTT. This codes for CSAGSTSTSTDTQYF.

This sequence joins TRBV29-1 and TRBJ1-2, with D possibly being TRBD1 (6 bases). Trimming left V 3 bases short and J 2 bases short, with 7 bases between. The germline gives CDR1 SQVTM, CDR2 ANQGSEA. This CDR3 is 12 amino acids long. This chain's CDR3 is CSVEDSNYGYTF. In DNA form, the CDR3 reads TGCAGCGTTGAGGACAGCAACTATGGCTACACCTTC.

V and J are TRBV11-2 and TRBJ1-6, with 7 bases aligning to TRBD1. V lost 5 bases and J lost 2; bases outside the gene matches: 6. This CDR3 comprises 16 residues. Germline assignment: CDR1 SGHAT and CDR2 FQNNGV. The CDR3 spells CASSPATGAYNSPLHF. The CDR3 bases are TGTGCCAGCAGCCCCGCAACAGGGGCCTATAATTCACCCCTCCACTTT.

This clonotype was detected only a few times. This clone may be a read error of a much larger clone one base away. The chain links TRBV10-3 to TRBJ2-1; 9 bases line up with TRBD2. The CDR3 loop spans 12 amino acids. The J segment lost 3 bases and the V segment lost 10 bases, leaving 1 base of the junction unmatched. The germline V gene encodes CDR1 ENHRY and CDR2 SYGVKD. CDR3 in amino acids: CASGGDYNEQFF. CDR3 bases: TGTGCCAGCGGGGGGGACTACAATGAGCAGTTCTTC.

J is TRBJ2-1 and V is TRBV4-3; 10 nucleotides agree with TRBD2. Germline V CDR1 and CDR2: LGHNA, YSLEER. The CDR3 sequence is 15 residues long. J was trimmed by 3 bases and V by 6 bases; bases with no gene match: 5. CDR3 DNA sequence: TGCGCCAGCAGTCTAGCGGGGGCCCTCTACAATGAGCAGTTCTTC. Protein sequence: CASSLAGALYNEQFF.

The gene calls are TRBV4-3 and TRBJ1-3; D ambiguous. This CDR3 contains 15 residues. The germline V and J ends were trimmed by 0 bases and 0 bases, with 6 bases remaining between them. Germline V gene lookup returns CDR1 LGHNA and CDR2 YSLEER. CDR3 residues: CASSQDSHSGNTIYF. The DNA of the CDR3 is TGCGCCAGCAGCCAAGACAGTCACTCTGGAAACACCATATATTTT.

V is TRBV6-2 or TRBV6-3 and J is TRBJ1-4; D gene uncertain. The CDR3 runs 12 residues. The germline V gene has CDR1 MNHEY and CDR2 SVGEGT. V lost 6 bases, J lost 13 bases, and 15 bases lay in between. CDR3 sequence reads: CASSPDRDLLFF. The CDR3 region has the DNA TGTGCCAGCAGCCCCGACCGCGATTTACTGTTTTTT.

This chain joins TRBV18 and TRBJ2-5; TRBD1 is a possible D gene (6 bases). This CDR3 is 15 amino acids long. Germline values: CDR1 KGHSH, CDR2 LQKENI. The ends were cut back, 3 bases at V and 0 bases at J, with 11 bases in the middle. In DNA form, the CDR3 reads TGTGCCAGCTCACCCCGGACAGCCTACCAAGAGACCCAGTACTTC. It yields the protein CASSPRTAYQETQYF.

The J gene is TRBJ1-3, the V gene TRBV6-1; D might be TRBD1 (6 bases). V lost 2 bases and J 0 bases, leaving 14 bases between the germline ends. This CDR3 is built from 17 residues. CDR1 is MNHNS, CDR2 SASEGT, per germline. The CDR3 region is CASSEKTGFFSGNTIYF. The CDR3 DNA reads as TGTGCCAGCAGTGAAAAGACAGGATTCTTCTCTGGAAACACCATATATTTT.

The chain has TRBV4-1 and TRBJ1-5; D is uncertain. The germline gives CDR1 MGHRA, CDR2 YSYEKL. The ends were cut back, 0 bases at V and 0 bases at J, with 6 bases in the middle. The length of the CDR3 is 15 residues. For the CDR3, the DNA is TGCGCCAGCAGCCAAGAATACTTTAGCAATCAGCCCCAGCATTTT. Its protein is CASSQEYFSNQPQHF.

The chain links TRBV7-3 to TRBJ2-1; the match to TRBD2 covers 8 bases. V lost 1 base, J lost 5 bases, and 4 bases stayed unmatched. The CDR3 totals 15 residues. Germline loops: CDR1 SGHTA, CDR2 FQGTGA. This CDR3 reads CASSLRGGGHNEQFF. The CDR3 nucleotides are TGTGCCAGCAGCTTAAGAGGCGGGGGGCACAATGAGCAGTTCTTC. Full variable domain (rest looked up from reference TRBV7-3 and TRBJ2-1): GAGVSQTPSNKVTEKGKYVELRCDPISGHTALYWYRQSLGQGPEFLIYFQGTGAADDSGLPNDRFFAVRPEGSVSTLKIQRTERGDSAVYLCASSLRGGGHNEQFFGPGTRLTVL.

The chain links TRBV7-6 to TRBJ2-7; 13 nucleotides match TRBD2. The junction had 4 bases not matched to a gene; V was cut back by 5 bases and J by 3 bases. The CDR3 loop spans 15 amino acids. Germline V gene lookup returns CDR1 SGHVS and CDR2 FNYEAQ. The CDR3 nucleotides read TGTGCCAGCAGCGGACGGACTAGCGGGAGCTACGAGCAGTACTTC. This gives the protein CASSGRTSGSYEQYF.

The gene calls are TRBV15 and TRBJ1-1; TRBD1 agrees at 7 bases. The V gene end was trimmed by 5 bases and the J gene end by 2 bases; junction bases not matched to a gene: 5. The CDR3 length is 14 residues. Germline CDR1 LNHNV, CDR2 YYDKDF (reference sequence). In DNA form, the CDR3 reads TGTGCCACCAGCCCACAGGGGTCCAACACTGAAGCTTTCTTT. It encodes CATSPQGSNTEAFF.

The CDR3 DNA is TGTGCCAGCAGTTTAGTGTTCGGGCTAGCGGGGGGTGATGAGCAGTTCTTC. Protein: CASSLVFGLAGGDEQFF. The chain employs TRBV12-3 or TRBV12-4 and TRBJ2-1, with TRBD2 matching over 11 bases. Losses at the gene ends were 1 base for V and 8 bases for J; bases not matched to a gene: 10. The CDR3 contains 17 residues.

This clonotype was observed a few times. This rearrangement joins TRBV12-3 or TRBV12-4 to TRBJ1-5; a weak D match, TRBD1 (6 bases). CDR3 length: 16 residues. V shed 5 bases and J shed 5 bases, with 19 bases lying between them. CDR3 amino acids: CASSPPYREGDQPQHF. The CDR3 nucleotides read TGTGCCAGCAGTCCCCCGTACAGGGAAGGGGATCAGCCCCAGCATTTT.

CDR3: CASSRGQGSGEQYF. CDR3 sequence (DNA): TGTGCCAGCAGCCGGGGACAGGGGTCTGGCGAGCAGTACTTC. This chain uses TRBV5-4 with TRBJ2-7; TRBD1 matches 10 bases. From germline, CDR1 is SGHNT and CDR2 YYREEE (reference sequence). CDR3 length: 14 residues. V gave up 4 bases and J gave up 6 bases; unmatched junction bases: 7.

The V gene is TRBV6-5, the J gene TRBJ1-1; possibly TRBD1 for D (6 bases). CDR3 length equals 14 residues. Germline V gene lookup returns CDR1 MNHEY and CDR2 SVGAGI. V was shortened by 2 bases and J by 10 bases, with 17 bases between the two germline ends. For the CDR3, the DNA is TGTGCCAGCAGTTACCCCTTACAGGGTTCGAGAGCTTTCTTT. Encoded protein: CASSYPLQGSRAFF.

This clonotype was found a few times. The chain joins TRBV12-3 or TRBV12-4 to TRBJ2-7; 7 positions match TRBD2. The junction had 2 bases not matched to a gene; V was cut back by 3 bases and J by 6 bases. CDR3 length: 12 amino acids. CDR3 amino acids: CASSFWEGEQYV. The CDR3, as DNA: TGTGCCAGCAGTTTTTGGGAGGGCGAGCAGTACGTC.

This clonotype was detected a few times. This chain joins TRBV7-8 and TRBJ1-4; weak D call: TRBD1 (5 bases). Germline CDR1 SGHVS, CDR2 FQNEAQ. Between the trimmed V and J ends, which lost 1 base and 11 bases, there was a span of 23 bases. This CDR3 contains 17 residues. The CDR3 is CASSLGGPGYFSEKLFF. In DNA form, the CDR3 reads TGTGCCAGCAGCTTAGGGGGACCGGGTTATTTTAGTGAGAAACTGTTTTTT.

CDR3 amino acids: CASSVNSGTGETQYF. The CDR3 bases are TGTGCCAGCAGCGTAAACAGCGGAACGGGTGAGACCCAGTACTTC. The rearrangement uses TRBV9 and TRBJ2-5, with a weak D call TRBD2 (5 bases). There are 15 residues in the CDR3. Germline CDR1 reads SGDLS; CDR2 reads YYNGEE. V shed 1 base and J shed 5 bases, with 15 bases lying between them.

This clonotype has more than one count but fewer than ten. Here the CDR3 DNA reads TGTGCCAGTGAAGCCTTTGGAGGGGCGAGCGGGGGCCTCTCCTACGAGCAGTACTTC. Protein: CASEAFGGASGGLSYEQYF. The chain uses TRBV25-1 and TRBJ2-7, with TRBD2 identical over 8 bases. The CDR3 has 19 residues. Germline V gene lookup returns CDR1 MGHDK and CDR2 SYGVNS. V shed 9 bases, J shed 0 bases, and the junction held 22 bases outside the gene matches.

This clonotype was counted between two and nine times. The rearrangement joins TRBV20-1 to TRBJ2-3; tentatively, D is TRBD1 (5 bases). CDR3 size: 12 residues. Between the trimmed V and J ends, which lost 6 bases and 3 bases, there was a span of 10 bases. Germline lookup yields CDR1 DFQATT and CDR2 SNEGSKA (reference sequence). The CDR3 reads CSAMGQTDTQYF. The DNA for the CDR3 is TGCAGTGCAATGGGGCAGACAGATACGCAGTATTTT.

This chain joins TRBV5-1 and TRBJ2-4, with 10 bases aligning to TRBD1. Germline CDR1 reads SGHRS; CDR2 reads YFSETQ. Unmatched junction bases numbered 9, after V lost 0 bases and J lost 0 bases. The CDR3 is made up of 19 amino acids. The CDR3 sequence: CASSLAGGQGFLAKNIQYF. The CDR3 DNA follows: TGCGCCAGCAGCTTGGCGGGGGGACAGGGGTTTCTAGCCAAAAACATTCAGTACTTC.

The chain uses TRBV20-1 and TRBJ2-7, with D possibly TRBD2 on 6 matching bases. CDR3 length: 13 amino acids. Trimming pared 3 bases from V and 2 bases from J, leaving 11 bases between. From germline, CDR1 is DFQATT and CDR2 SNEGSKA (reference sequence). CDR3 loop: CSASPGGTYEQYV. The CDR3 bases are TGCAGTGCTAGCCCCGGCGGGACCTACGAGCAGTACGTC.

The rearrangement joins TRBV4-2 to TRBJ2-3; D assignment may be TRBD1 or TRBD2 (5 bases each). The CDR3 runs 15 residues. CDR1 LGHNA and CDR2 YNFKEQ come from the germline V gene. V lost 1 base and J 3 bases, leaving 11 bases between the germline ends. CDR3 DNA sequence: TGTGCCAGCAGCCAAGCTGGGGGAGCAACAGATACGCAGTATTTT. It codes for CASSQAGGATDTQYF.